Given below is one T cell receptor (beta chain) in context. No antigen is known for it. Per-base quality was not reported, and no clone a single base away is much larger than it. The record originates from a study of CD8 T cells in Susac syndrome (dated by TCRdb to 2018 to 2020). In the study overall: The study used repertoire sequencing to test whether antigen drove CD8+ T cell activation and differentiation in Susac syndrome. Points the paper makes about the study in general: The TCR sequencing and HLA analysis was acknowledged to have included a relatively small number of individuals.

Based on the germline V gene, the CDR1 and CDR2 sequences are MNHEY and SVGAGI. The junction shows trimming of 4 bases on V and 7 bases on J, plus 7 bases between the germline ends. The CDR3 runs 11 residues from the cysteine to the phenylalanine. The CDR3 DNA has 33 bases and is translated from base 1. RNA was extracted using the RNeasy kit, and about 0.45 to 1 microgram was reverse transcribed with random hexamers. TCR beta CDR3 regions were amplified with the immunoSEQ multiplex PCR assay covering 54 Vbeta and 13 Jbeta segments. Bias from PCR amplification was corrected by using a synthetic template baseline for primer optimization and for computational correction. The original methods were these. Reads were assigned to V, D and J genes according to IMGT and analyzed in immunoSEQ Analyzer, with only productive sequences retained. To calculate clonality, Shannon entropy was normalized by log2 of the number of productive unique sequences and then subtracted from one. For each patient and control, public and private clones were evaluated among the 100 most prevalent clones. A clone was defined as Susac-specific if it was absent from the healthy and MS cohorts, from 950 to 1,300 published viral clones and from other ImmuneACCESS disease sequences. The public sequencing data were trimmed at Q25 with fastp and processed into clonotypes with MiXCR by TCRdb, which kept only in-frame beta chains. Records with the same CDR3 protein are collapsed into one entry carrying the most frequent genes and DNA. V and J calls and clone size were set by TCRdb, not the authors. For this sample the table gives about 200,000 distinct CDR3 sequences, of which around 95% were detected only once. Of the sample, approximately 0.1% falls within the top ten clones.

Peripheral blood CD8+ and CD4+ T cells from healthy donors, Susac syndrome patients and multiple sclerosis patients were profiled using high-throughput TCR beta sequencing. Healthy donors were included as age- and sex-matched controls. Bulk CD8+ and CD4+ T cells were purified magnetically by negative isolation, whereas CD8+ TEMRA cells were enriched by FACS. Blood was drawn into EDTA tubes, processed within 24 hours, and PBMCs were isolated by density gradient centrifugation. PBMCs intended for TCR sequencing were frozen in liquid nitrogen and were later thawed in a 37 degrees C water bath. A purity of at least 90% was achieved for sorted or isolated CD4+, CD8+ and CD8+ TEMRA cells.

The sequencing sample was made of CD4+ T cells from PBMCs. The source is a human donor in good health. The chain joins TRBV6-5 to TRBJ1-1; the D gene cannot be named for sure. The nucleotides are TGTGCCAGCAGTTCGCCCCGTGAAGCTTTCTTT. This encodes CASSSPREAFF.